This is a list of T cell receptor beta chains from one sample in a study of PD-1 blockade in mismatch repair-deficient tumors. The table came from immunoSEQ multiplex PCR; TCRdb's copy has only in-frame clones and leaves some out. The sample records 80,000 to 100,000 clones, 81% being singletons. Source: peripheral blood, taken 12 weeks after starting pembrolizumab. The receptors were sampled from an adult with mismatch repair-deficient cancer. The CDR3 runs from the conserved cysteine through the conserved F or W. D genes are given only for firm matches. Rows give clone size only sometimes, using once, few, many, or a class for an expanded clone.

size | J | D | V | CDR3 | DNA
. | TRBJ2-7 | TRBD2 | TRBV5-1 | CASSQERGALLYEQYF | TGCGCCAGCAGCCAAGAGCGGGGGGCTCTTCTCTACGAGCAGTACTTC
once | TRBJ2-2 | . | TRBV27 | CASSLSWHNTGELFF | TGTGCCAGCAGTTTATCGTGGCATAACACCGGGGAGCTGTTTTTT
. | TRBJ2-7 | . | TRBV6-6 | CASSPTVRYEQYF | TGTGCCAGCAGTCCAACAGTTCGCTACGAGCAGTACTTC
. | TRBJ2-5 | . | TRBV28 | CASSLSERLSETQYF | TGTGCCAGCAGTTTAAGCGAGAGGCTATCGGAGACCCAGTACTTC
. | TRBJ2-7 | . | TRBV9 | CASSVNQGPTARQYF | TGTGCCAGCAGCGTAAACCAGGGACCGACCGCACGGCAGTACTTC
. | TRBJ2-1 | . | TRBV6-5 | CASSYSRGSEQFF | TGTGCCAGCAGTTACTCCCGGGGTTCGGAGCAGTTCTTC
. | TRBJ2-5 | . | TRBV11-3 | CASSLTGREETQYF | TGTGCCAGCAGCTTAACGGGAAGAGAAGAGACCCAGTACTTC
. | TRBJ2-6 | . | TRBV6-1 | CASRDGSHVLTF | TGTGCCAGCCGCGACGGGAGTCACGTCCTGACTTTC
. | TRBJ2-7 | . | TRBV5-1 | CASSESDHLLVF | TGCGCCAGCAGCGAGTCAGATCACCTCCTAGTCTTC
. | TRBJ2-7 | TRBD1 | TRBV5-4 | CASSLVDRGYDEQYF | TGTGCCAGCAGCCTTGTTGACAGGGGGTACGACGAGCAGTACTTC
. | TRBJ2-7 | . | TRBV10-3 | CAIRDRYEQYF | TGTGCCATCAGAGATAGATACGAGCAGTACTTC
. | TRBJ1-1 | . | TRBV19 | CASSITRANTEAFF | TGTGCCAGTAGTATTACCAGGGCGAACACTGAAGCTTTCTTT
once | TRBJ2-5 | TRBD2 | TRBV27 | CASSLERTSGRETQYF | TGTGCCAGCAGTCTAGAACGGACTAGCGGGAGGGAGACCCAGTACTTC
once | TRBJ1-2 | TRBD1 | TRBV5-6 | CASSVGQVDGYTF | TGTGCCAGCAGCGTCGGACAGGTGGATGGCTACACCTTC
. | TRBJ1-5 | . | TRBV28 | CASSSTGRYSNQPQHF | TGTGCCAGCAGTTCCACGGGTCGTTATAGCAATCAGCCCCAGCATTTT
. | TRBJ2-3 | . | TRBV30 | CAWSRGRGDTQYF | TGTGCCTGGAGTCGGGGACGGGGGGATACGCAGTATTTT
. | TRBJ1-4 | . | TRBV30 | CAWSVGVGKLFF | TGTGCCTGGAGTGTTGGGGTTGGAAAACTGTTTTTT
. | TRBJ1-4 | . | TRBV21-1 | CASSKADRCNDKLFF | TGTGCCAGCAGCAAAGCGGACAGATGTAATGATAAACTGTTTTTT
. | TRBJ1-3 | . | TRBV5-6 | CASSLVQGGVAGNTIYF | TGTGCCAGCAGCTTGGTCCAAGGAGGGGTCGCTGGAAACACCATATATTTT
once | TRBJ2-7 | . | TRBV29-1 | CSVEDPIEGTYEQYF | TGCAGCGTTGAAGATCCCATAGAGGGGACCTACGAGCAGTACTTC
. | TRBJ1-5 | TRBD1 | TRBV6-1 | CASRFGQGGNQPQHF | TGTGCCAGCAGATTCGGACAGGGGGGCAATCAGCCCCAGCATTTT
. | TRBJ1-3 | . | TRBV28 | CASSLAGNTIYF | TGTGCCAGCAGTTTGGCTGGAAACACCATATATTTT
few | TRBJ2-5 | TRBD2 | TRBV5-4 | CASSTSGQETQYF | TGTGCCAGCAGCACTAGCGGCCAAGAGACCCAGTACTTC
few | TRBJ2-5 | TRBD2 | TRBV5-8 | CASSWGGLGQETQYF | TGTGCCAGCAGCTGGGGGGGACTGGGTCAAGAGACCCAGTACTTC
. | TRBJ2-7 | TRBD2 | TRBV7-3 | CASSPSLPRLAGESRYEQYF | TGTGCCAGCAGCCCGTCTTTACCGCGTCTAGCGGGAGAATCCCGCTACGAGCAGTACTTC
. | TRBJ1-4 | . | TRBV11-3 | CASSFKGLANRPGDNEKLFF | TGTGCCAGCAGCTTTAAGGGCCTTGCAAACCGACCGGGAGATAATGAAAAACTGTTTTTT
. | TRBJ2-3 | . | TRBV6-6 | CASSYSFGPDTQYF | TGTGCCAGCAGTTACTCTTTTGGGCCAGATACGCAGTATTTT
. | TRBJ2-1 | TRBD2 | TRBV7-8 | CASSLEASGNSEQFF | TGTGCCAGCAGCTTAGAGGCTAGCGGGAATAGTGAGCAGTTCTTC
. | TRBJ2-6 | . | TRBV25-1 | CASSGTFGANVLTF | TGTGCCAGTTCCGGGACATTCGGGGCCAACGTCCTGACTTTC
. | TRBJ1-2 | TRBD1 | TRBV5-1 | CASSLEPDRDSGYTF | TGCGCCAGCAGCTTGGAGCCGGACAGGGACAGTGGCTACACCTTC
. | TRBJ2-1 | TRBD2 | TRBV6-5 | CASSYSRLAGPNEQFF | TGTGCCAGCAGTTACTCGAGGCTAGCGGGACCTAATGAGCAGTTCTTC
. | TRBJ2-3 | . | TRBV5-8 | CASSLGQNLDTQYF | TGTGCCAGCAGCTTGGGACAGAATCTAGATACGCAGTATTTT
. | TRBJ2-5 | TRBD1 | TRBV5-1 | CASSLGTGRETQYF | TGCGCCAGCAGCTTGGGGACAGGGCGGGAGACCCAGTACTTC
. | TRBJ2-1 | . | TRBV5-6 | CASSLQSSYNEQFF | TGTGCCAGCAGCTTGCAAAGCTCCTACAATGAGCAGTTCTTC
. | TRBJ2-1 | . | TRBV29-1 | CSVVTGYYNEQFF | TGCAGCGTTGTCACGGGTTACTACAATGAGCAGTTCTTC
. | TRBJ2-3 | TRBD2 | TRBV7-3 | CASSPGLADSTQYF | TGTGCCAGCAGCCCGGGACTAGCGGACTCTACGCAGTATTTT
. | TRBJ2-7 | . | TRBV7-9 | CASSLENEQYF | TGTGCCAGCAGCCTCGAAAACGAGCAGTACTTC
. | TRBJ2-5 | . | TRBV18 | CASSAEHVVAQYF | TGTGCCAGCTCGGCTGAGCATGTAGTCGCCCAGTACTTC
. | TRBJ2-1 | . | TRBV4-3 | CASSQVYRKVYNEQFF | TGCGCCAGCAGCCAAGTCTACAGAAAAGTCTACAATGAGCAGTTCTTC
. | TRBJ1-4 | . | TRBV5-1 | CASSMEISRTALNEKLFF | TGCGCCAGCAGCATGGAAATAAGTAGGACAGCCTTAAATGAAAAACTGTTTTTT
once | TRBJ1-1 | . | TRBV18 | CASSPQKNTEAFF | TGTGCCAGCTCACCACAGAAAAACACTGAAGCTTTCTTT
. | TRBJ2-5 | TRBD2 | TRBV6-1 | CAAGGTSGRMETQYF | TGTGCCGCTGGGGGGACTAGCGGGAGAATGGAGACCCAGTACTTC
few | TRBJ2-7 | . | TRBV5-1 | CASSPTPGSHEQYF | TGCGCCAGCAGCCCCACCCCAGGGAGCCACGAGCAGTACTTC
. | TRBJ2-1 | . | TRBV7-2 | CASSLAGGYEQFF | TGTGCCAGCAGCTTAGCGGGGGGATATGAGCAGTTCTTC
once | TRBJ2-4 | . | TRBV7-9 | CASSLGGFPKNIQYF | TGTGCCAGCAGCTTAGGGGGGTTTCCCAAAAACATTCAGTACTTC
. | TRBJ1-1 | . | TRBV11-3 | CASSLDQVGNTEAFF | TGTGCCAGCAGCTTAGATCAGGTTGGGAACACTGAAGCTTTCTTT
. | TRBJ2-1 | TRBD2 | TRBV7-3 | CASSSGLAGGNEQFF | TGTGCCAGCAGTTCGGGACTAGCGGGAGGCAATGAGCAGTTCTTC
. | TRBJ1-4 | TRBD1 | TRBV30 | CAWSTGTGGEKLFF | TGTGCCTGGTCAACCGGGACAGGAGGAGAAAAACTGTTTTTT
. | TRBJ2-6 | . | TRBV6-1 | CASGDRRAGANVLTF | TGTGCCAGCGGAGACAGGAGAGCTGGGGCCAACGTCCTGACTTTC
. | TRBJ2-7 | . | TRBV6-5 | CASSRGGPYEQYF | TGTGCCAGCAGTCGAGGGGGGCCCTACGAGCAGTACTTC
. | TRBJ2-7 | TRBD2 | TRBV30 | CAWSVPKRGSSYEQYF | TGTGCCTGGAGTGTACCGAAGCGGGGGAGCTCCTACGAGCAGTACTTC
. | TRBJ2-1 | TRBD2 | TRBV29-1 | CSVEDWGSLAGGNEQFF | TGCAGCGTTGAAGACTGGGGCAGCTTAGCGGGAGGCAATGAGCAGTTCTTC
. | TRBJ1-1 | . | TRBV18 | CASSPSVGSGDTEAFF | TGTGCCAGCTCACCGAGTGTAGGCAGTGGGGACACTGAAGCTTTCTTT
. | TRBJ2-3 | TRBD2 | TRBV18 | CASSPMRIAGATDTQYF | TGTGCCAGCTCACCAATGAGGATAGCGGGAGCGACAGATACGCAGTATTTT
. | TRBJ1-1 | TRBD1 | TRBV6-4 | CASRRNRGISEAFF | TGTGCCAGCAGGAGGAACAGGGGGATTTCTGAAGCTTTCTTT